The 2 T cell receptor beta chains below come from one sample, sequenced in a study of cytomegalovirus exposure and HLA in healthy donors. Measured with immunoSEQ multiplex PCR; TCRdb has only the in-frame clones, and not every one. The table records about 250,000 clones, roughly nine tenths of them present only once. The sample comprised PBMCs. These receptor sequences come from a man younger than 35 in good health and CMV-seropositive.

The CDR3 is CATRLGLAGDTDTQYF. The CDR3 DNA is TGTGCCACCAGACTGGGACTAGCGGGGGACACAGATACGCAGTATTTT. The V and J genes are TRBV7-9 and TRBJ2-3, with 14 bases aligning to TRBD2. The CDR3 is made up of 16 amino acids. V was clipped by 10 bases and J by 2 bases; unmatched bases: 8. Germline V gene lookup returns CDR1 SEHNR and CDR2 FQNEAQ (reference sequence).

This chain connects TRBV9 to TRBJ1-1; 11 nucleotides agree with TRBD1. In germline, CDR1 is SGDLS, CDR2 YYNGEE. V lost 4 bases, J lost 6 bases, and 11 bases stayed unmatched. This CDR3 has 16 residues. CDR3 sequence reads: CASSPSVGTGGSEAFF. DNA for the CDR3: TGTGCCAGCAGCCCAAGTGTTGGGACAGGGGGGTCTGAAGCTTTCTTT.